This record looks at one T cell receptor beta chain sequence and its context. PCR amplification relied on 60 Vbeta primers (plus 13 Jbeta primers). Under the authors' procedure: Later, an analysis found 65 million to 85 million unique TCR beta chains, and roughly 10 million of these were shared. Method: immunoSEQ multiplex PCR; TCRdb's copy keeps in-frame clones and lacks some. V and J calls and clone size are as listed in that table; D and trimming were resolved from the DNA. There are approximately 190,000 clones in the sample; 81% occur only once, and 3.8% lies in the top ten. The sample is drawn from a study of cytomegalovirus exposure and HLA in healthy donors. The sample was PBMCs. This receptor was taken from a man between 45 and 60 years old in good health and CMV-seronegative.

CDR3 sequence (DNA): TGTGCCAGCAGCCGAGGGGGCGCGGGTAAACTGGGCACTGAAGCTTTCTTT. Protein: CASSRGGAGKLGTEAFF. The rearrangement links TRBV28 to TRBJ1-1, with TRBD1 matching over 7 bases. Trimming removed 6 bases from V and 4 bases from J; junction bases left unmatched: 17. CDR3 length equals 17 residues. The V gene's germline CDR1 is MDHEN and CDR2 SYDVKM.